Listed below are T cell receptor beta chains from one sample, sequenced in a study of blood T cell repertoires in COVID-19. Sequencing was performed with immunoSEQ multiplex PCR; in TCRdb, only in-frame clones are kept and a portion is missing. The sample shows 360,000 or so clones, around four fifths of them seen only once. Source material: PBMCs or T cells enriched from blood (not recorded which). The receptors here all came from a woman aged 45 to 65 who had recovered from COVID-19. Each CDR3 is given with its conserved first and last residue. D genes are given only for firm matches. Expanded clones are given a class, and other clones once, few, many or no size at all.

d_call	j_call	v_call	clone_size	cdr3_aa	cdr3_nt
NA	TRBJ1-2	TRBV6-2/TRBV6-3	NA	CASSYRGAFGHGSSYGYTF	TGTGCCAGCAGTTACCGGGGCGCTTTTGGCCACGGGAGCTCCTATGGCTACACCTTC
TRBD2	TRBJ2-7	TRBV27	few	CASSLASGRYEQYF	TGTGCCAGCAGTTTGGCTAGCGGGAGATACGAGCAGTACTTC
NA	TRBJ2-5	TRBV29-1	NA	CSVGRRSEETQYF	TGCAGCGTTGGCCGTAGGAGCGAAGAGACCCAGTACTTC
NA	TRBJ2-2	TRBV2	NA	CASRREIGAGELFF	TGTGCCAGCAGACGGGAGATAGGGGCCGGGGAGCTGTTTTTT
TRBD1	TRBJ1-3	TRBV6-1	NA	CASSEGTAGRGPRGTIYF	TGTGCCAGCAGTGAAGGGACAGCGGGTAGGGGGCCTCGGGGCACCATATATTTT
NA	TRBJ1-6	TRBV18	few	CASSPQKGLAPLHF	TGTGCCAGCTCACCACAGAAGGGGTTGGCACCCCTCCACTTT
TRBD1	TRBJ1-2	TRBV4-1	NA	CASSQATGTYGYTF	TGCGCCAGCAGCCAGGCGACAGGGACCTATGGCTACACCTTC
NA	TRBJ1-3	TRBV3-1/TRBV3-2	few	CASSQSRSNTIYF	TGTGCCAGCAGCCAATCCAGGTCAAACACCATATATTTT
TRBD2	TRBJ2-7	TRBV29-1	NA	CSVERGASGASYEQYF	TGCAGCGTTGAGAGGGGGGCTAGCGGGGCTTCCTACGAGCAGTACTTC
NA	TRBJ2-7	TRBV18	NA	CASSPAGGRRYEQYF	TGTGCCAGCTCACCGGCTGGGGGGAGGAGGTACGAGCAGTACTTC
NA	TRBJ1-3	TRBV27	few	CASAGEGKPGNTIYF	TGTGCCAGCGCTGGGGAGGGGAAGCCTGGAAACACCATATATTTT
NA	TRBJ1-1	TRBV27	few	CASSHGQMNTEAFF	TGTGCCAGCAGCCACGGACAGATGAACACTGAAGCTTTCTTT
TRBD1	TRBJ1-1	TRBV12-3/TRBV12-4	NA	CASRTGSFAEAFF	TGTGCCAGCAGGACAGGGAGTTTCGCTGAAGCTTTCTTT
NA	TRBJ1-6	TRBV14	NA	CASSQDQSWRALHF	TGTGCCAGCAGCCAGGATCAGTCGTGGAGGGCCCTCCACTTT
NA	TRBJ1-2	TRBV5-5	NA	CASSLWGQGYGYTF	TGTGCCAGCAGCTTGTGGGGGCAGGGGTATGGCTACACCTTC
NA	TRBJ1-3	TRBV9	NA	CASSGREGGVNTIYF	TGTGCCAGCAGCGGCCGGGAAGGCGGTGTAAACACCATATATTTT
NA	TRBJ1-4	TRBV5-1	few	CASSLFQAEKLFF	TGCGCCAGCAGCTTGTTCCAAGCCGAAAAACTGTTTTTT
NA	TRBJ2-1	TRBV7-8	NA	CASSFSGEQFF	TGTGCCAGCAGCTTTTCGGGAGAGCAGTTCTTC
TRBD1	TRBJ1-4	TRBV7-8	few	CASSFTGTGGVSLFF	TGTGCCAGCAGCTTTACCGGGACAGGGGGGGTCTCTCTGTTTTTT
NA	TRBJ2-1	TRBV11-2	NA	CASSPTRQVHEQFF	TGTGCCAGCAGTCCAACTAGACAGGTCCATGAGCAGTTCTTC
NA	TRBJ2-5	TRBV5-8	NA	CASSLAGLFSETQYF	TGTGCCAGCAGCTTGGCCGGACTATTTTCAGAGACCCAGTACTTC
TRBD1	TRBJ2-2	TRBV4-2	once	CASSQGLDRVNTGELFF	TGTGCCAGCAGCCAGGGCCTGGACAGGGTGAACACCGGGGAGCTGTTTTTT
NA	TRBJ1-4	TRBV18	once	CASSPQGGNEKLFF	TGTGCCAGCTCACCCCAGGGAGGAAATGAAAAACTGTTTTTT
TRBD2	TRBJ2-7	TRBV2	NA	CASSVSASGGEQYF	TGTGCCAGCAGTGTGTCGGCTAGCGGGGGTGAGCAGTACTTC
NA	TRBJ2-3	TRBV11-2	few	CASSLVSSTQYF	TGTGCCAGCAGCTTAGTTTCCTCGACGCAGTATTTT
NA	TRBJ1-1	TRBV19	NA	CASRRNWVDTEAFF	TGTGCCAGTAGGAGGAATTGGGTGGACACTGAAGCTTTCTTT
TRBD1	TRBJ1-2	TRBV27	NA	CASSLSGQPNYGYTF	TGTGCCAGCAGTTTATCGGGACAGCCAAACTATGGCTACACCTTC
NA	TRBJ1-2	TRBV7-9	NA	CASSLAAGVNYGYTF	TGTGCCAGCAGCTTAGCGGCAGGGGTAAACTATGGCTACACCTTC
NA	TRBJ1-1	TRBV4-1	NA	CASSLHRQPLMNTEAFF	TGCGCCAGCAGCCTCCACAGGCAACCCCTGATGAACACTGAAGCTTTCTTT